The subject of this entry is one T cell receptor beta chain. Per the authors' pipeline: Reference gene primer amplification in the assay estimated nucleated cell counts. Some clones are missing from TCRdb's copy, which holds only in-frame ones; the method was immunoSEQ multiplex PCR. The DNA was the basis for D and trimming; V, J and clone size are from that table. This table has around 100,000 clones, around nine tenths appearing once. Followed over time, Seattle patients had been enrolled while infection was active. These data originate in a study of blood T cell repertoires in COVID-19. Study context: Sites across the United States, Italy and Spain contributed samples from acute and convalescent COVID-19.

This CDR3 spans 15 amino acids. The V gene's germline CDR1 is SGHRS and CDR2 YFSETQ. Trimming removed 4 bases from V and 4 bases from J, with 12 bases in between. The TCR originated in a woman between 50 and 59 years old with COVID-19, enrolled during active disease. The chain is built from TRBV5-1 and TRBJ1-6; possible D gene TRBD1, 6 bases. Sequenced sample: peripheral blood. In DNA, the CDR3 is TGCGCCAGCAGCCTAGAAGGGGGTTATAATTCACCCCTCCACTTT. This translates into CASSLEGGYNSPLHF.